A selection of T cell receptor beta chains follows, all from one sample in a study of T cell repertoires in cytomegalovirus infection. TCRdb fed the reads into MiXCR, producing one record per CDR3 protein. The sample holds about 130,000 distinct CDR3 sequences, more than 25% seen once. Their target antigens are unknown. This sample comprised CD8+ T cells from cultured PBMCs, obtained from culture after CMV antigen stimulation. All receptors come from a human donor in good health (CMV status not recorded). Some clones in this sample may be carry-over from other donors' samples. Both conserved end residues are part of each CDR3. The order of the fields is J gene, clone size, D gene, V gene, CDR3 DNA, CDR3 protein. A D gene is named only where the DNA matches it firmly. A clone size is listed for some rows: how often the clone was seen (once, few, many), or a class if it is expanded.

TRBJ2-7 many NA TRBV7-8 TGTGCCAGCAGCCTGGAGCCAGGGACGACCTACGAGCAGTACTTC CASSLEPGTTYEQYF
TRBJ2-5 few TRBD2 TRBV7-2 TGTGCCAGCAGCTCACGACTAGCACAAGAGACCCAGTACTTC CASSSRLAQETQYF
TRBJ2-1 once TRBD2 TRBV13 TGTGCCAGCAGCCGCTGGGCTAGCGGGGGGGCTTACAATGAGCAGTTCTTC CASSRWASGGAYNEQFF
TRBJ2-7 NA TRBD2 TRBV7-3 TGTGCCAGCAGCTTAACGACTAGCAGCTACTACGAGCAGTACTTC CASSLTTSSYYEQYF
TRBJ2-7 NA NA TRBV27 TGTGCCAGCAGTTTATCTAAGGGGAACGAGCAGTACTTC CASSLSKGNEQYF
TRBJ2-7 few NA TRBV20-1 TGCAGTGCTAGAGATTCTGGGGACACATACGAGCAGTACTTC CSARDSGDTYEQYF
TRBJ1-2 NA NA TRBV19 TGTGCCAGTAGCTTCCAGGGAACTAACTATGGCTACACCTTC CASSFQGTNYGYTF
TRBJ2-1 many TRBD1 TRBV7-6 TGTGCCAGCAGCGGATACCGGGACAGGGATAAGGGCCTCTCCTACAATGAGCAGTTCTTC CASSGYRDRDKGLSYNEQFF
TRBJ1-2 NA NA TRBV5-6 TGTGCCAGCAGCTTGGACCCGACGGGGAACTATGGCTACACCTTC CASSLDPTGNYGYTF
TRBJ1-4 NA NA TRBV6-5 TGTGCCAGCAGTTACTCGGCAGGGCCTAATGAAAAACTGTTTTTT CASSYSAGPNEKLFF
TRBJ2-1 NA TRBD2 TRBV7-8 TGTGCCAGCAGCTATCTTAGCGGGGGCCGCAGCTCCTACAATGAGCAGTTCTTC CASSYLSGGRSSYNEQFF
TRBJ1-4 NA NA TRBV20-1 TGCAGTGCTATAGAAAAAAGGGTTGCGGAAAAACTGTTTTTT CSAIEKRVAEKLFF
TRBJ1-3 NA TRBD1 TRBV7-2 TGTGCCAGCAGCTCAACCTCAACAGGGGGCTGGGGAAACACCATATATTTT CASSSTSTGGWGNTIYF
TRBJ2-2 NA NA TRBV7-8 TGTGCCAGCAGCTTCCTCCGGGACCGAGCGAACACCGGGGAGCTGTTTTTT CASSFLRDRANTGELFF
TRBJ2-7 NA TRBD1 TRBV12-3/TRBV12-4 TGTGCCAGCAGTTTCCGTGTAGGGACAGAGATGTACGAGCAGTACTTC CASSFRVGTEMYEQYF
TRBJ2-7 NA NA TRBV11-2 TGTGCCAGCGAGCCGTCCGATAGCTACGAGCAGTACTTC CASEPSDSYEQYF
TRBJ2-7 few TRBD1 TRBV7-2 TGTGCCAGCAGCCAGGGACAGGACTACGAGCAGTACTTC CASSQGQDYEQYF
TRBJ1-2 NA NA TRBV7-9 TGTGCCAGCAGCTCCTCACTGACAGCCTATGGCTACACCTTC CASSSSLTAYGYTF
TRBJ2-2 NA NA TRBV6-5 TGTGCCAGCAGCCACGGACAGTTGAACACCGGGGAGCTGTTTTTT CASSHGQLNTGELFF
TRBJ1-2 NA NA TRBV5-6 TGTGCCAGCAGCTTGACGGACACAACGAACTATGGCTACACCTTC CASSLTDTTNYGYTF
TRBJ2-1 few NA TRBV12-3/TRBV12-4 TGTGCCAGCAGTCCGACGGGTGGCCCCTACAATGAGCAGTTCTTC CASSPTGGPYNEQFF
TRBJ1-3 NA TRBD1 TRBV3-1 TGTGCCAGCAGCCAGTTTCAGGGGGGCTCTGGAAACACCATATATTTT CASSQFQGGSGNTIYF
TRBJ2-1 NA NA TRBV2 TGTGCCAGCAGTGATTACCCGGTGGGCTACAATGAGCAGTTCTTC CASSDYPVGYNEQFF
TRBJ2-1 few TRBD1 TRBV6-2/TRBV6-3 TGTGCCAGCAGTTACACCAACAGGGGGCGAGTTAATGAGCAGTTCTTC CASSYTNRGRVNEQFF
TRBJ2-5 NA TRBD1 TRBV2 TGTGCCAGCAGTGAAGGGGTCGGACAGGGGCGAGAGACCCAGTACTTC CASSEGVGQGRETQYF
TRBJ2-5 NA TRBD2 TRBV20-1 TGCAGTGCTACGCAAGCGGGGGTCCAAGAGACCCAGTACTTC CSATQAGVQETQYF
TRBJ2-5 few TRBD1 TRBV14 TGTGCCAGCAGCCCAGGACAGGGGCCCGTAGAGACCCAGTACTTC CASSPGQGPVETQYF
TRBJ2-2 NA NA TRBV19 TGTGCCAGTAGTATAGATGCGGTTCTGACGGCCACCGGGGAGCTGTTTTTT CASSIDAVLTATGELFF
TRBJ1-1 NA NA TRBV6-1 TGTGCCAGCAGCTTCCGCACTGCGCAAGAAGCTTTCTTT CASSFRTAQEAFF
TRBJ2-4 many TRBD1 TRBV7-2 TGTGCCAGCAGCTCGCGGACAGGGGATTTCCTAGCCAAAAACATTCAGTACTTC CASSSRTGDFLAKNIQYF
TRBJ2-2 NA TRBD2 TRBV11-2 TGTGCCAGCAGCTTAGTCGTCAGCGGGGGATGGGGTGACAACACCGGGGAGCTGTTTTTT CASSLVVSGGWGDNTGELFF